The following is a T cell receptor (beta chain) sequence with its context. V lost 8 bases, J lost 3 bases, and 8 bases lay in between. CDR1 is SGHRS and CDR2 is YFSETQ in the germline V gene. CDR3 length equals 11 residues. This sample was included in a study of TIL therapy for anti-PD-1-resistant metastatic lung cancer. Background on the study: Median patient age was nearly 55, ranging about 35-80 years.

Sequencing used immunoSEQ v3. Survey-level samples got approximately 2 million read pairs; deep-level samples got about 5-6 million. Method: immunoSEQ multiplex PCR; TCRdb's copy keeps in-frame clones and lacks some. The repertoire consists of about 13,000 clones, with approximately 72% occurring once and the leading ten covering roughly 9%. As for time point: pre-treatment sample, taken before nivolumab and TIL therapy. Tumor tissue came from excised metastases, mostly pleural nodules or supraclavicular lymph nodes. This receptor was identified in a woman aged 25 to 80 with non-small cell lung cancer. The sequences come from tumor tissue, collected at baseline. J is TRBJ1-1 and V is TRBV5-1, with D perhaps matching TRBD1 (6 bases). CDR3 nucleotides: TGCGCCAGTGGGGGCGACACTGAAGCTTTCTTT. Residues: CASGGDTEAFF.